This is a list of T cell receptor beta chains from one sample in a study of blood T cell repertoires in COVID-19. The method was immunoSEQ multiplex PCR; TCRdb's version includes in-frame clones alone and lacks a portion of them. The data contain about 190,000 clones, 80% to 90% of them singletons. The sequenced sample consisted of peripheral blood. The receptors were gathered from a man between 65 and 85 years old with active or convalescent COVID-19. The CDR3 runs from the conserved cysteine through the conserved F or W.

CDR3 protein: CASGAQGSGEKLFF
V gene: TRBV10-2

CDR3 protein: CASTTGGRSGELFF
V gene: TRBV2

CDR3 protein: CASSPVTDLFGEQFF
V gene: TRBV7-2

CDR3 protein: CAISDRRGRTYNEQFF
V gene: TRBV10-3

CDR3 protein: CASSLVQVSGNTIYF
V gene: TRBV28

CDR3 protein: CASSLETFQPQHF
V gene: TRBV7-2

CDR3 protein: CASSLVRDRDYNEQFF
V gene: TRBV11-2

CDR3 protein: CASSLAGNTEAFF
V gene: TRBV5-1

CDR3 protein: CASSVFYEQYF
V gene: TRBV25-1

CDR3 protein: CASNRPGGTNEKLFF
V gene: TRBV6-5

CDR3 protein: CASSLRRGADTGELFF
V gene: TRBV5-1

CDR3 protein: CASSLGGPRYNEQFF
V gene: TRBV11-3

CDR3 protein: CASSLVAPGGYQETQYF
V gene: TRBV7-2

CDR3 protein: CAWSVKTGVEKLFF
V gene: TRBV30

CDR3 protein: CASSLGPGHYQETQYF
V gene: TRBV5-4

CDR3 protein: CASNPDRERHGYTF
V gene: TRBV5-1